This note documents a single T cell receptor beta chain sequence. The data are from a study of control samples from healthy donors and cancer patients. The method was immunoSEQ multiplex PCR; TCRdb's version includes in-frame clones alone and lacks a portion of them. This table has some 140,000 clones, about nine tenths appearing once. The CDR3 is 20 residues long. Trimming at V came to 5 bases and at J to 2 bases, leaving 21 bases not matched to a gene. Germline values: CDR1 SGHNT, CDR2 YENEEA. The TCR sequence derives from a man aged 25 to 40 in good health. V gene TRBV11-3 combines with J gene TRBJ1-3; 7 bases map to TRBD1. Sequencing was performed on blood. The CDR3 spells CASSPKIASGGSWAGNTIYF. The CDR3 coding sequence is TGTGCCAGCAGCCCAAAGATCGCGTCAGGGGGATCCTGGGCTGGAAACACCATATATTTT.